These 4 T cell receptor beta chains were sequenced from one sample in a study of pediatric ulcerative colitis. TCRdb's table, derived via immunoSEQ multiplex PCR, lists solely in-frame clones and lacks some. Here the sample spans about 36,000 clones, roughly 83% being singletons. Sequenced sample: blood. The source is a girl aged 10-17 years with moderate ulcerative colitis.

The J gene is TRBJ2-7, the V gene TRBV27; 9 nucleotides agree with TRBD2. J lost 5 bases, V lost 2 bases, and 7 bases had no gene match. This CDR3 is built from 15 residues. Looked up from germline, CDR1 is MNHEY and CDR2 is SMNVEV (reference sequence). The CDR3: CASSLRGTSYHEQYF. CDR3 DNA sequence: TGTGCCAGCAGTTTACGGGGGACTAGCTACCACGAGCAGTACTTC.

The V call is TRBV6-5, the J call TRBJ2-3; D may correspond to TRBD1 or TRBD2 (6 bases each). The CDR3 runs 15 residues. The ends were cut back, 7 bases at V and 8 bases at J, with 22 bases in the middle. Germline-derived CDR1 and CDR2 are MNHEY and SVGAGI. Here the CDR3 reads CASTPRGLEGGTQYF. The CDR3 nucleotides are TGTGCCAGCACCCCGCGGGGTCTGGAAGGGGGTACGCAGTATTTT.

The chain joins TRBV6-1 to TRBJ1-3; 7 bases are a match to TRBD1. Germline CDR1 reads MNHNS; CDR2 reads SASEGT. CDR3 length equals 14 residues. Trimming took 9 bases from V and 2 from J; bases not matched to a gene: 7. The CDR3 loop is CASSTGVAGNTIYF. The CDR3 DNA follows: TGTGCCAGTAGCACAGGGGTCGCTGGAAACACCATATATTTT.

The chain combines TRBV5-1 with TRBJ2-2, with D uncertain. CDR3 size: 14 residues. From germline, CDR1 is SGHRS and CDR2 YFSETQ. V was trimmed by 0 bases and J by 3 bases, leaving 6 bases between them. CDR3 region: CASSLEDYTGELFF. Written as DNA, the CDR3 is TGCGCCAGCAGCTTGGAGGATTACACCGGGGAGCTGTTTTTT.